This T cell receptor beta chain was profiled in a study of blood T cell repertoires in COVID-19. The wider study: From the United States, Italy and Spain came samples of acute and convalescent COVID-19. T cells, B-cell-depleted T cells, or PBMCs provided the cDNA or gDNA that served as material.

Profiling relied on immunoSEQ multiplex PCR, and the TCRdb table lists in-frame clones only, not all of them. Among 110,000 to 150,000 clones listed, roughly nine tenths were seen once. Only one count was recorded for this clone. CDR3 length equals 14 residues. Germline V lookup: CDR1 SGDLS, CDR2 YYNGEE. Trimming cost V 0 bases and J 8 bases, with 14 bases left between them. Sequenced sample: peripheral blood. This clonotype originated in a woman aged 60-75 years with active COVID-19. V usage is TRBV9 and J usage is TRBJ1-1; D is possibly TRBD1 (5 bases). The CDR3 region has the DNA TGTGCCAGCAGCGTAGGGCGGGGCCAGACGGAAGCTTTCTTT. Encoded protein: CASSVGRGQTEAFF.